These 3 T cell receptor beta chains originate from one sample sequenced in a study of technical replicates of blood from a few donors (dated by TCRdb to 2016 to 2017). Receptor libraries were prepared by the immunoSEQ multiplex PCR assay. Imported from immuneACCESS, the table was reduced by TCRdb to in-frame sequences with V and J called. These copies leave out some clones; in studies compared against another copy, an unresolved V gene accounts for under half, and the cause of the remainder is not known. Across this sample there are 98,000 or so clones, with around 96% seen only once. The ten largest clonotypes hold roughly 0.19% of the sample. The sample was T cells isolated from PBMCs. Receptors were obtained from a human donor in good health.

The rearrangement uses TRBV7-8 and TRBJ2-7, with TRBD1 identical over 7 bases. The CDR3 is made up of 15 amino acids. Unmatched junction bases numbered 13, after V lost 5 bases and J lost 6 bases. The germline gives CDR1 SGHVS, CDR2 FQNEAQ. The CDR3 DNA follows: TGTGCCAGCAGCCCTCCGGGCAGGGGGAATAGCGAGCAGTACTTC. Translation gives CASSPPGRGNSEQYF.

The chain joins TRBV28 to TRBJ1-4; D not certain. Germline CDR1 is MDHEN and CDR2 is SYDVKM. Trimming shortened V by 4 bases and J by 0 bases, and 12 bases separated the two germline ends. The CDR3 has 16 residues. As DNA, the CDR3 is TGTGCCAGCAGTTCCTCTCCGGGTTCAACTAATGAAAAACTGTTTTTT. It is translated as CASSSSPGSTNEKLFF.

The chain couples TRBV5-4 to TRBJ2-5, with D unclear. The CDR3 loop spans 12 amino acids. Deletions cut 1 base from V and 3 bases from J, with 4 bases between. Germline V gene lookup returns CDR1 SGHNT and CDR2 YYREEE (reference sequence). CDR3 protein: CASSLPEETQYF. The CDR3 nucleotides read TGTGCCAGCAGCTTGCCGGAAGAGACCCAGTACTTC.